This is a list of T cell receptor beta chains from one sample in a study of T cells in Graves' hyperthyroidism and ophthalmopathy. MiXCR, run by TCRdb on the multiplex PCR reads, gives a single entry per CDR3 protein. The table shows approximately 520,000 distinct CDR3 sequences, with less than 25% occurring only once. The specimen was blood. These receptors were taken from a man aged 18 to 29 with Graves' hyperthyroidism. Each CDR3 is given with its conserved first and last residue. Each record gives: clone size, D gene, J gene, V gene, CDR3 protein, CDR3 DNA. The D gene is left open where the match is weak. A clone size is listed for some rows: how often the clone was seen (once, few, many), or a class if it is expanded.

NA TRBD1 TRBJ2-7 TRBV6-5 CASSSSDRGVYF TGTGCCAGCAGTTCGAGCGACAGGGGTGTGTACTTC
many NA TRBJ1-1 TRBV6-1 CASSGSRDLNTEAFF TGTGCCAGCAGTGGGTCCCGGGACCTCAACACTGAAGCTTTCTTT
many NA TRBJ2-7 TRBV2 CASSEWGKGIMGEQYF TGTGCCAGCAGTGAATGGGGCAAGGGAATAATGGGGGAGCAGTACTTC
few TRBD1 TRBJ1-6 TRBV11-2 CASRSGTGLYNSPLHF TGTGCCAGCAGGTCCGGGACAGGGCTCTATAATTCACCCCTCCACTTT
NA TRBD1 TRBJ1-3 TRBV3-1 CASSNPGQVAGNTIYF TGTGCCAGCAGCAATCCGGGACAGGTGGCTGGAAACACCATATATTTT
many TRBD1 TRBJ1-1 TRBV6-2/TRBV6-3 CASTSPGQMNTEAFF TGTGCCAGCACTTCCCCGGGACAGATGAACACTGAAGCTTTCTTT
NA NA TRBJ1-2 TRBV6-1 CASSRYTGFYGYTF TGTGCCAGCAGCCGATATACAGGGTTCTATGGCTACACCTTC
NA NA TRBJ1-3 TRBV6-5 CASSYLRDISGNIIYF TGTGCCAGCAGTTATTTACGGGACATCTCTGGAAACATCATATATTTT
many NA TRBJ2-7 TRBV20-1 CSASPATGFSYEQYF TGCAGTGCTAGTCCCGCGACCGGGTTCTCCTACGAGCAGTACTTC
many TRBD1 TRBJ1-2 TRBV3-1 CASSQTGDHTF TGTGCCAGCAGCCAAACAGGGGACCACACCTTC
many NA TRBJ1-1 TRBV10-2 CASSVSRETEAFF TGCGCCAGCAGTGTTTCCCGGGAAACTGAAGCTTTCTTT
few TRBD1 TRBJ2-3 TRBV6-1 CASNQGTGTDTQYF TGTGCCAGCAACCAAGGGACAGGGACAGATACGCAGTATTTT
many TRBD1 TRBJ2-5 TRBV10-3 CAITSGQAQETQYF TGTGCCATCACCTCTGGACAGGCCCAAGAGACCCAGTACTTC
many NA TRBJ1-5 TRBV6-1 CASRPDWVQPQHF TGTGCCAGCAGGCCCGATTGGGTTCAGCCCCAGCATTTT
NA TRBD1 TRBJ2-7 TRBV7-9 CASSQLGTGTYEQYF TGTGCCAGCAGCCAACTAGGGACAGGGACCTACGAGCAGTACTTC
many NA TRBJ2-5 TRBV12-3/TRBV12-4 CASRQGQETQYF TGTGCCAGCAGACAGGGCCAAGAGACCCAGTACTTC
few TRBD2 TRBJ2-5 TRBV18 CASSPPSGFQETQYF TGTGCCAGCTCACCCCCTAGCGGCTTCCAAGAGACCCAGTACTTC
many NA TRBJ1-3 TRBV15 CATSNRDLAFSGNTIYF TGTGCCACCAGCAACCGGGACCTAGCCTTCTCTGGAAACACCATATATTTT
many NA TRBJ1-2 TRBV3-1 CASGAGSSWVETF TGTGCCAGCGGCGCCGGCTCGAGTTGGGTAGAAACCTTC
many NA TRBJ2-7 TRBV6-2/TRBV6-3 CASSYSKGYEQYF TGTGCCAGCAGTTACTCGAAGGGTTACGAGCAGTACTTC
many TRBD1 TRBJ1-2 TRBV10-3 CAISAETGFGYTF TGTGCCATCAGTGCAGAGACAGGGTTTGGCTACACCTTC
many NA TRBJ2-5 TRBV6-1 CASSEGPTDMLETQYF TGTGCCAGCAGTGAAGGTCCCACAGACATGCTGGAGACCCAGTACTTC
many NA TRBJ2-7 TRBV12-3/TRBV12-4 CASSLRPGQARYEQYF TGTGCCAGCAGTTTACGTCCAGGGCAGGCACGCTACGAGCAGTACTTC
many NA TRBJ1-5 TRBV12-3/TRBV12-4 CASRDGPGQPQHF TGTGCCAGCAGAGACGGACCCGGCCAGCCCCAGCATTTT
NA TRBD2 TRBJ2-7 TRBV27 CASSRTSGRDEQYF TGTGCCAGCAGTCGGACTAGCGGGAGGGACGAGCAGTACTTC
NA NA TRBJ2-7 TRBV4-1 CASSQVSGHLYEQYF TGCGCCAGCAGCCAAGTATCGGGACACCTCTACGAGCAGTACTTC
few TRBD1 TRBJ1-1 TRBV7-3 CASSLHQGAAGEAFF TGTGCCAGCAGCCTTCACCAGGGGGCCGCCGGTGAAGCTTTCTTT
many NA TRBJ2-4 TRBV7-8 CASSLASTGGDIQYF TGTGCCAGCAGCTTAGCGTCTACCGGAGGAGACATTCAGTACTTC
many TRBD2 TRBJ2-2 TRBV19 CASNPGLANTGELFF TGTGCCAGTAACCCGGGACTAGCGAACACCGGGGAGCTGTTTTTT
NA NA TRBJ2-5 TRBV20-1 CSARYQETQYF TGCAGTGCTAGATACCAAGAGACCCAGTACTTC
few TRBD1 TRBJ2-7 TRBV11-2 CASSLDLEDRGYEQYF TGTGCCAGCAGCTTAGATTTAGAGGACAGGGGGTACGAGCAGTACTTC
many NA TRBJ1-2 TRBV6-1 CASKDLFFNYGYTF TGTGCCAGCAAGGACCTATTCTTTAACTATGGCTACACCTTC
many NA TRBJ1-2 TRBV12-3/TRBV12-4 CASSLGGSLYGYTF TGTGCCAGCAGTTTGGGGGGCTCACTCTATGGCTACACCTTC
NA NA TRBJ2-7 TRBV7-2 CASSPPGTSYEQYF TGTGCCAGCAGCCCTCCCGGGACAAGCTACGAGCAGTACTTC
few NA TRBJ2-7 TRBV18 CASSPYRAREQYF TGTGCCAGCTCCCCATACAGGGCGAGGGAGCAGTACTTC
many TRBD1 TRBJ2-2 TRBV12-5 CASGDRANTGELFF TGTGCTAGTGGGGACAGGGCGAACACCGGGGAGCTGTTTTTT
NA TRBD1 TRBJ1-2 TRBV29-1 CSVGDRVYGYTF TGCAGCGTTGGGGACAGGGTCTATGGCTACACCTTC
few TRBD1 TRBJ1-5 TRBV5-6 CASSIQGARSQPQHF TGTGCCAGCAGCATCCAGGGGGCGCGGAGCCAGCCCCAGCATTTT
few TRBD1 TRBJ1-2 TRBV14 CASSQEGTGRDYGYTF TGTGCCAGCAGCCAAGAGGGGACAGGGAGGGACTATGGCTACACCTTC
NA TRBD2 TRBJ2-5 TRBV10-3 CAISESQTSGSGETQYF TGTGCCATCAGTGAGTCCCAGACTAGCGGGAGCGGGGAGACCCAGTACTTC
many TRBD2 TRBJ2-2 TRBV7-6 CASSYMLGGTTGELFF TGTGCCAGCAGCTACATGTTGGGGGGGACGACCGGGGAGCTGTTTTTT
many TRBD1 TRBJ1-3 TRBV28 CASSNDRGENTIYF TGTGCCAGCAGCAACGACAGGGGTGAAAACACCATATATTTT
few NA TRBJ1-1 TRBV18 CASSPQQGSETEAFF TGTGCCAGCTCACCACAGCAGGGCTCAGAGACTGAAGCTTTCTTT
NA NA TRBJ1-5 TRBV6-1 CASKISRGSNQPQHF TGTGCCAGCAAAATAAGCAGGGGTAGCAATCAGCCCCAGCATTTT
NA NA TRBJ2-5 TRBV14 CASSRKYRGVETQYF TGTGCCAGCAGCCGCAAATATCGGGGAGTAGAGACCCAGTACTTC
many NA TRBJ1-1 TRBV29-1 CSAGRVTEAFF TGCAGCGCGGGGAGGGTAACTGAAGCTTTCTTT
many NA TRBJ2-7 TRBV4-1 CASSHPRLPGNSEQYF TGCGCCAGCAGCCACCCCAGACTCCCCGGGAACAGCGAGCAGTACTTC
many TRBD1 TRBJ1-2 TRBV7-2 CASSPYRQGVYGYTF TGTGCCAGCAGCCCGTATCGACAGGGAGTCTATGGCTACACCTTC
few TRBD1 TRBJ2-2 TRBV5-1 CASSWTGGDTGELFF TGCGCCAGCAGCTGGACAGGGGGCGACACCGGGGAGCTGTTTTTT
many NA TRBJ1-1 TRBV2 CASSATGGRLGTEAFF TGTGCCAGCAGCGCTACCGGCGGCCGATTAGGCACTGAAGCTTTCTTT
once NA TRBJ2-7 TRBV12-3/TRBV12-4 CASSLRGEGEQYF TGTGCCAGCAGTTTGCGGGGTGAAGGGGAGCAGTACTTC